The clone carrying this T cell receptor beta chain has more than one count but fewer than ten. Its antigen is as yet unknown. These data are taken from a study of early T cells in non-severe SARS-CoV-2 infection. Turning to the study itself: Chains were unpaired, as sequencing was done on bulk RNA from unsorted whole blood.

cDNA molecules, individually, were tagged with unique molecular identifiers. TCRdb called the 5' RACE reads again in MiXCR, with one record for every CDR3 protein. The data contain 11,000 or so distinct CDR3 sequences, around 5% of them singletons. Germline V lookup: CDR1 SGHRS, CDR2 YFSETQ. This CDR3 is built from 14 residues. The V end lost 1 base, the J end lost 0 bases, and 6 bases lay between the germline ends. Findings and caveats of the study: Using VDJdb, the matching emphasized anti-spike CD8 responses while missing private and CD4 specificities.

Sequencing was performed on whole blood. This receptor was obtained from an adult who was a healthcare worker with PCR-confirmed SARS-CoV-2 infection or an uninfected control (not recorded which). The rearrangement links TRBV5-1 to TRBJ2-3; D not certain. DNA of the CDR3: TGCGCCAGCAGCTTGCTCAGGAGCACAGATACGCAGTATTTT. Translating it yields CASSLLRSTDTQYF.